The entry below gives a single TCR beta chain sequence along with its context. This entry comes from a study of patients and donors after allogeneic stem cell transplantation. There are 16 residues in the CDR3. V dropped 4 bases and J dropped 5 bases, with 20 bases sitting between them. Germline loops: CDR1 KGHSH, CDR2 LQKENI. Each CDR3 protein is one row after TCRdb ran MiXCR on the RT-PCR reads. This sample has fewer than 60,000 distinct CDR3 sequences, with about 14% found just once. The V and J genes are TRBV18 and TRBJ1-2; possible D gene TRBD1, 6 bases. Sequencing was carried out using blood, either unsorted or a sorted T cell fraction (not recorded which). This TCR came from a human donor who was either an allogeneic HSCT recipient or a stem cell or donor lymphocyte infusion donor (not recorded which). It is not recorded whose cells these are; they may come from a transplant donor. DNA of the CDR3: TGTGCCAGCTCACGGGCTGGACAGCCTGGGGGTTATGGCTACACCTTC. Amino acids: CASSRAGQPGGYGYTF.